The clone carrying this T cell receptor (beta chain) was observed once. Its cognate antigen is unknown. This record comes from a study of a mutant IDH1 vaccine in newly diagnosed glioma. Study details: Vaccines began 4-6 weeks after radiotherapy alone, or with temozolomide cycles. It was radiotherapy, temozolomide, or both that patients received previously, with most receiving both. Study results and limitations: There seemed to be no relation between pseudoprogression and changes in top peripheral T cell clonotypes.

The CDR3 runs 14 residues. Germline loops: CDR1 GTSNPN, CDR2 SVGIG (reference sequence). V lost 0 bases and J lost 5, with 13 bases in between. TCRdb's copy holds only in-frame clones and misses some; the assay was immunoSEQ multiplex PCR. This sample has more than 55,000 clones, with about 81% found just once. Specified time point: week 23, last vaccination. Vaccination comprised doses that each held 300 ug of mutant IDH1 20-mer peptide, plus topical imiquimod. This TCR was recovered from a woman aged 40 to 55 with glioma. Some clones in this sample may be carry-over from other donors' samples. This rearrangement joins TRBV30 to TRBJ1-1, with D possibly matching TRBD1 (5 bases). The sample here was PBMCs, taken from a glioma patient whose treatment included an IDH1 peptide vaccine. The DNA for the CDR3 is TGTGCCTGGAGTGTAAGGAGGGGCTTAACTGAAGCTTTCTTT. Translated, it gives CAWSVRRGLTEAFF.